Listed below are T cell receptor beta chains from one sample, sequenced in a study of blood T cell repertoires in COVID-19. Using immunoSEQ multiplex PCR, the repertoire was profiled, and TCRdb retains in-frame clones only, with some absent. Among 200,000 to 250,000 clones, over 60% were seen once, and the ten largest hold 7.2%. The source material was peripheral blood. Receptors originate from a woman in her 70s with acute or convalescent COVID-19. Each CDR3 is given with its conserved first and last residue. Each record gives: J gene, V gene, CDR3 protein.

J gene: TRBJ2-3
V gene: TRBV6-4
CDR3 protein: CASRGLNTDTQYF

J gene: TRBJ2-6
V gene: TRBV6-2/TRBV6-3
CDR3 protein: CASSISVGRGGFSGANVLTF

J gene: TRBJ2-3
V gene: TRBV7-8
CDR3 protein: CASSSRLAGGGDTQYF

J gene: TRBJ1-2
V gene: TRBV4-2
CDR3 protein: CASSQDNSGTNYGYTF

J gene: TRBJ2-2
V gene: TRBV7-8
CDR3 protein: CASSLVASGTFTGELFF

J gene: TRBJ2-5
V gene: TRBV14
CDR3 protein: CASSQIYETQYF

J gene: TRBJ1-2
V gene: TRBV11-2
CDR3 protein: CASSLSQGAYGYTF

J gene: TRBJ1-4
V gene: TRBV24-1
CDR3 protein: CATSDRPGNHRISSEKLFF

J gene: TRBJ1-4
V gene: TRBV19
CDR3 protein: CASSIGGNEKLFF

J gene: TRBJ1-6
V gene: TRBV2
CDR3 protein: CASSASLRDNSPLHF

J gene: TRBJ2-3
V gene: TRBV11-3
CDR3 protein: CASSLVGPLGVDTQYF

J gene: TRBJ1-2
V gene: TRBV15
CDR3 protein: CATSTGQGDGYTF

J gene: TRBJ2-6
V gene: TRBV10-3
CDR3 protein: CAISDRGAGANVLTF

J gene: TRBJ2-1
V gene: TRBV24-1
CDR3 protein: CATQSSGPAGGNEQFF

J gene: TRBJ1-2
V gene: TRBV6-4
CDR3 protein: CASSDGTGGPRNYGYTF

J gene: TRBJ2-5
V gene: TRBV11-2
CDR3 protein: CASSSLTGTVQETQYF

J gene: TRBJ1-2
V gene: TRBV30
CDR3 protein: CAWSSGARGYGYTF

J gene: TRBJ2-1
V gene: TRBV10-1
CDR3 protein: CASSGLAGRDNEQFF

J gene: TRBJ1-1
V gene: TRBV14
CDR3 protein: CASSQDSMNTEAFF

J gene: TRBJ1-2
V gene: TRBV6-5
CDR3 protein: CASTLPHSGYTF

J gene: TRBJ2-3
V gene: TRBV6-2/TRBV6-3
CDR3 protein: CASSYGALAGGSTDTQYF

J gene: TRBJ2-7
V gene: TRBV7-2
CDR3 protein: CASRVAGGPYEQYF

J gene: TRBJ2-1
V gene: TRBV4-1
CDR3 protein: CASSQAPGLASNEQFF

J gene: TRBJ1-2
V gene: TRBV6-1
CDR3 protein: CASSEGIGVYGYTF

J gene: TRBJ2-5
V gene: TRBV7-6
CDR3 protein: CASSLGSGRGEETQYF

J gene: TRBJ1-4
V gene: TRBV18
CDR3 protein: CASSPLETGLANEKLFF

J gene: TRBJ2-2
V gene: TRBV15
CDR3 protein: CATSRDLGAGGELFF

J gene: TRBJ2-4
V gene: TRBV19
CDR3 protein: CASSPWDTNIQYF

J gene: TRBJ2-7
V gene: TRBV6-2/TRBV6-3
CDR3 protein: CASSDNYEQYF

J gene: TRBJ1-3
V gene: TRBV9
CDR3 protein: CASSVDGRVSGNTIYF

J gene: TRBJ2-1
V gene: TRBV7-2
CDR3 protein: CASSLDTNEQFF

J gene: TRBJ2-5
V gene: TRBV6-5
CDR3 protein: CASSQDRRVTETQYF

J gene: TRBJ2-3
V gene: TRBV11-2
CDR3 protein: CASSLELAGDTQYF

J gene: TRBJ1-2
V gene: TRBV30
CDR3 protein: CAWRQGAGGYTF

J gene: TRBJ2-1
V gene: TRBV7-2
CDR3 protein: CASSPGRTSGGARNEQFF

J gene: TRBJ2-3
V gene: TRBV6-6
CDR3 protein: CASSPSEITQYF

J gene: TRBJ2-5
V gene: TRBV6-1
CDR3 protein: CASSEAVAGGSETQYF

J gene: TRBJ1-2
V gene: TRBV24-1
CDR3 protein: CATSDGQVPGIGYTF

J gene: TRBJ1-5
V gene: TRBV7-2
CDR3 protein: CASSRPGSQPQHF

J gene: TRBJ2-1
V gene: TRBV7-9
CDR3 protein: CASSLVAGTYNEQFF

J gene: TRBJ2-2
V gene: TRBV5-4
CDR3 protein: CASSPRRGAFTGELFF